This entry features one TCR beta chain sequence. Here immunoSEQ multiplex PCR was the method, and the copy in TCRdb shows in-frame clones only, minus some. The table has about 160,000 clones, 80% seen once. The data were taken from a study of blood T cell repertoires in COVID-19. Study summary: Both acute and convalescent COVID-19 samples were obtained from the United States, Italy and Spain. The analysed material was cDNA or gDNA that came from T cells, B-cell-depleted T cells, or PBMCs.

Germline V gene sequence: CDR1 SQVTM, CDR2 ANQGSEA. The ends lost 7 bases at V and 1 base at J; junction bases unmatched: 6. The length of the CDR3 is 13 residues. Enrolled through a virtual design, the participants were between roughly 18 and 90 years of age and came from 24 US areas. For recovered donors of Cohort 3, there were two negative PCRs, clearance, or symptom resolution. Sequenced sample: PBMCs or T cells enriched from blood (not recorded which). This chain uses TRBV29-1 with TRBJ1-1; 7 positions match TRBD1. The sequence came from a woman aged 55-70 years who had recovered from COVID-19. This CDR3 reads CSGSRDRNTEAFF. As DNA, the CDR3 is TGCAGCGGCTCCCGGGACAGGAACACTGAAGCTTTCTTT.